Sequencing of this T cell receptor beta chain was carried out in a study of cytomegalovirus exposure and HLA in healthy donors. The CDR3 length is 14 residues. Trimming took 5 bases from V and 5 from J; bases not matched to a gene: 3. Germline CDR1 is MNHNS and CDR2 is SASEGT. PCR employed 60 Vbeta and 13 Jbeta primers. Assay used: immunoSEQ multiplex PCR; TCRdb lists only in-frame clones, some missing. In the table there are 200,000 to 250,000 clones, approximately 81% of which are singletons. The chain joins TRBV6-1 to TRBJ2-5, with 12 bases fitting TRBD2. The clonotype was recovered from a human donor in good health. The sequenced material came from PBMCs. The CDR3: CASSSLAGGETQYF. CDR3 sequence (DNA): TGTGCCAGCAGTTCCCTAGCGGGAGGGGAGACCCAGTACTTC.